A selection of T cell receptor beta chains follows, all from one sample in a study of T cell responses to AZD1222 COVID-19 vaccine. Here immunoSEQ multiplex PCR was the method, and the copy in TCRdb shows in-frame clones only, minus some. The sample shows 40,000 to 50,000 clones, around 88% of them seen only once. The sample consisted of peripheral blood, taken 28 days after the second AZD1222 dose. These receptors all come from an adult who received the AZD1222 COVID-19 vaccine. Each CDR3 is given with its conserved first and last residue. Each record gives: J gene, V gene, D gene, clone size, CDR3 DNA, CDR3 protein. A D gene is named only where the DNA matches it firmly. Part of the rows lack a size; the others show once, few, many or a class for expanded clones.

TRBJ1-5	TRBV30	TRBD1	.	TGTGCCTGGAGTGTATCTTCGATCGGACAGGGGAGGCAGCCCCAGCATTTT	CAWSVSSIGQGRQPQHF
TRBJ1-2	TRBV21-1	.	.	TGTGCCAGCAACCCCTTTCAGTGCTGTCAGGGCTACACCTTC	CASNPFQCCQGYTF
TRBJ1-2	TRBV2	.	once	TGTGCCAGCAGTGATAGCGGGGTAAGGGAATCTGGCTACACCTTC	CASSDSGVRESGYTF
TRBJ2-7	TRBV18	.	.	TGTGCCAGCTCACCTAACTATGGGCGACGGTACTTC	CASSPNYGRRYF
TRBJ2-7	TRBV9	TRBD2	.	TGTGCCAGCAGCGGGGGACTAGCGGGAGCGGGCGAGCAGTACTTC	CASSGGLAGAGEQYF
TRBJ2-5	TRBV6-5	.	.	TGTGCCAGCAGTTACATTGGGACCCGGGGGACCCAGTACTTC	CASSYIGTRGTQYF
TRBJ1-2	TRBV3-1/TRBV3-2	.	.	TGTGCCAGCAGCTTCAGGGTTAACTATGGCTACACCTTC	CASSFRVNYGYTF
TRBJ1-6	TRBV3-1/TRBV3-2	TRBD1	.	TGTGCCAGCAGCCCCGGGACAGACTATTCACCCCTCCACTTT	CASSPGTDYSPLHF
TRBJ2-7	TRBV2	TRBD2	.	TGTGCCAGCAGTGAAGGGTTACTAGCGGGAAAGATAGGCTACGAGCAGTACTTC	CASSEGLLAGKIGYEQYF
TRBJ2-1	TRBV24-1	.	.	TGTGCCACCAGTGAGAAGAGCTCCTACAATGAGCAGTTCTTC	CATSEKSSYNEQFF
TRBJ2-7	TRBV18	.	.	TGTGCCAGCTCATCTTCCACGGACAGAACCTACGAGCAGTACTTC	CASSSSTDRTYEQYF
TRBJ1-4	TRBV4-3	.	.	TGCGCCAGCAGCCAGTCAAGGGGGATAAGTAATGAAAAACTGTTTTTT	CASSQSRGISNEKLFF
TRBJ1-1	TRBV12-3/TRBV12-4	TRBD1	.	TGTGCCAGCAAAAGACAGGGACCCACTGAAGCTTTCTTT	CASKRQGPTEAFF
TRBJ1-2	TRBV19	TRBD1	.	TGTGCCAGTAGTATGGGACAGGCTAACTATGGCTACACCTTC	CASSMGQANYGYTF
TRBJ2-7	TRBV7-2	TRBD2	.	TGTGCCAGCAGCTTGCGCGGGAGCCCCGAGCAGTACTTC	CASSLRGSPEQYF
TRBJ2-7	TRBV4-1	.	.	TGCGCCAGCAGCCATACCGAGGGTCGCTCCTACGAGCAGTACTTC	CASSHTEGRSYEQYF
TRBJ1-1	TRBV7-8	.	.	TGTGCCAGCAGCCTTAAGAGACAGTTAAACACTGAAGCTTTCTTT	CASSLKRQLNTEAFF
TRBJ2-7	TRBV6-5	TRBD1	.	TGTGCCAGCAGAGGACAGGAGACTCCATACGAGCAGTACTTC	CASRGQETPYEQYF
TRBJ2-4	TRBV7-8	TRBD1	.	TGTGCCAGCAGCGCCCCGACAGGGGGCAACATTCAGTACTTC	CASSAPTGGNIQYF
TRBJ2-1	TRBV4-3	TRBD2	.	TGCGCCAGCAGCCCAGGACTAGCGGGATCCTACAATGAGCAGTTCTTC	CASSPGLAGSYNEQFF
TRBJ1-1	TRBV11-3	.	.	TGTGCCAGCAGCCGCGGGACGGTTAACACTGAAGCTTTCTTT	CASSRGTVNTEAFF
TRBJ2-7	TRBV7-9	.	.	TGTGCCAGCAGCTTAATCGGGAACTCCTACGAGCAGTACTTC	CASSLIGNSYEQYF
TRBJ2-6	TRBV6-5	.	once	TGTGCCAGCAGTTACACGACAGTTGGGGCCAACGTCCTGACTTTC	CASSYTTVGANVLTF
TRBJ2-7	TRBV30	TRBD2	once	TGTGCCTGGAAAGGCGGGAGGAACACCTACGAGCAGTACTTC	CAWKGGRNTYEQYF
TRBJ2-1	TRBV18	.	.	TGTGCCAGCTCCGTCTATAGCGGACCCGGCGAGCAGTTCTTC	CASSVYSGPGEQFF
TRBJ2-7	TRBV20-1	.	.	TGCAGTGCTAGTGCCGGCTACGAGCAGTACTTC	CSASAGYEQYF
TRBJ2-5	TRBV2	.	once	TGTGCCAGCAGTGCCAGAGGGACGTCCGAGACCCAGTACTTC	CASSARGTSETQYF
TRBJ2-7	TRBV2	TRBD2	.	TGTGCCAGCACCCTGGGACTACCCCCCTACGAGCAGTACTTC	CASTLGLPPYEQYF
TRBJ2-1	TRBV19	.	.	TGTGCCAGTAGTATAGCGACAGGCTACAATGAGCAGTTCTTC	CASSIATGYNEQFF
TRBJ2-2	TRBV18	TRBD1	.	TGTGCCAGCTCACCACCGAGGACAGGGAACACCGGGGAGCTGTTTTTT	CASSPPRTGNTGELFF
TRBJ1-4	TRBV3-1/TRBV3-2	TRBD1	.	TGTGCCAGCAGCCAGGGGGCAGGGGGGAATGAAAAACTGTTTTTT	CASSQGAGGNEKLFF
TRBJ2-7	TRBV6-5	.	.	TGTGCCAGCAGTTACTGGACATCGATTTCTGGGAACGAGCAGTACTTC	CASSYWTSISGNEQYF
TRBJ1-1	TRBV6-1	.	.	TGTGCCAGCAGTTATGGGTACACTGAAGCTTTCTTT	CASSYGYTEAFF
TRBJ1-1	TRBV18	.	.	TGTGCCAGCTCACCGCAGACAGACACTGAAGCTTTCTTT	CASSPQTDTEAFF
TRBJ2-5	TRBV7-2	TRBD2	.	TGTGCCAGCATGGGGGGGTCCCAAAAGACCCAGTACTTC	CASMGGSQKTQYF
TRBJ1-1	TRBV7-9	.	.	TGTGCCAGCAGTCGGGACGGGGGCACTGAAGCTTTCTTT	CASSRDGGTEAFF
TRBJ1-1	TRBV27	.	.	TGTGCCAGCAGTTTAACGGGTGGGACTGAAGCTTTCTTT	CASSLTGGTEAFF
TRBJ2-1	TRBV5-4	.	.	TGTGCCAGCAGCTTGGGAGGGGAGCAGTTCTTC	CASSLGGEQFF
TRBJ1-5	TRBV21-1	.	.	TGTGCCAGCAGCAAATGGGACAGGGAGGTCAGTGGTCAGCCCCAGCATTTT	CASSKWDREVSGQPQHF
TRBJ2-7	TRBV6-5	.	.	TGTGCCAGCAGATCAGAGCCTCAGGGTCACGAGCAGTACTTC	CASRSEPQGHEQYF
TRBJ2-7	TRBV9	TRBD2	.	TGTGCCAGCAGCGTAGGACTAGCACACGAGCAGTACTTC	CASSVGLAHEQYF
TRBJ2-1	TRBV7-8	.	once	TGTGCCAGCAGCGTGGAGGCAGGACCTAATTCTAGGGGGCAGTTCTTC	CASSVEAGPNSRGQFF
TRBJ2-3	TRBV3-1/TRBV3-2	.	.	TGTGCCAGCAGCCAAGGAGAGCCTGATACGCAGTATTTT	CASSQGEPDTQYF
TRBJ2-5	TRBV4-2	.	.	TGTGCCAGCAGCCAAGACGTCCCAGATCAAGAGACCCAGTACTTC	CASSQDVPDQETQYF
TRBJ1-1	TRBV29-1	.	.	TGCAGCGCCGCGGGGAGGGGCACTGAAGCTTTCTTT	CSAAGRGTEAFF
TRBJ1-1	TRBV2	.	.	TGTGCCAGCAACTCCCTGATGAACACTGAAGCTTTCTTT	CASNSLMNTEAFF
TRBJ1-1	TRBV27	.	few	TGTGCCAGCAGTTTATCATGGGACTCCAACACTGAAGCTTTCTTT	CASSLSWDSNTEAFF
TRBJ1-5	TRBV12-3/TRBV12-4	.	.	TGTGCCAGTTCACTGATAAGCAATCAGCCCCAGCATTTT	CASSLISNQPQHF
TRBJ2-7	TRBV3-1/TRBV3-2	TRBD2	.	TGTGCCAGCAGCCGAACTTCAGGACTAGACCGCTACGAGCAGTACTTC	CASSRTSGLDRYEQYF
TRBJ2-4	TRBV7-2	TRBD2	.	TGTGCCAGCAGCTCGAAACTAGCGGGAGGCCTCTCTGGCAAAAACATTCAGTACTTC	CASSSKLAGGLSGKNIQYF
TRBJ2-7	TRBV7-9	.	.	TGTGCCAGCAGCTTGAGGGGAATTGAGCAGTACTTC	CASSLRGIEQYF
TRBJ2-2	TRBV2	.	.	TGTGCCAGCAGTGTCGATAAGGGGAACACCGGGGAGCTGTTTTTT	CASSVDKGNTGELFF
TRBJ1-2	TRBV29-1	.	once	TGCAGCGTCACCCCTCAGCTCACCTATGGCTACACCTTC	CSVTPQLTYGYTF
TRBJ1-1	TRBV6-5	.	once	TGTGCCAGCAGTCCAGGAACGGGAGGTGACACTGAAGCTTTCTTT	CASSPGTGGDTEAFF
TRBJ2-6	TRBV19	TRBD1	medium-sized	TGTGCCAGTAGTCCGGGACAGGGAGCTGGGGCCAACGTCCTGACTTTC	CASSPGQGAGANVLTF
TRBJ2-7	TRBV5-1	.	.	TGCGCCAGCCGATGGGGGGACGAGCAGTACTTC	CASRWGDEQYF